These T cell receptor beta chains were read from a single sample in a study of response to subunit inactivated influenza vaccine. TCRdb processed the RT-PCR reads anew with MiXCR; each CDR3 protein has one entry. This table has roughly 710,000 distinct CDR3 sequences, 14% appearing once. Sequencing was performed on PBMCs from blood, taken less than 15 days before vaccination. Receptors were obtained from a man between 45 and 60 years old who received an inactivated influenza vaccine. Both conserved end residues are part of each CDR3. D genes are given only for firm matches. Some rows have no size entry. The others give once, few or many, or a class for an expanded clone.

>TRBJ2-6|TRBV20-1|.|.
CSAPGNSGANVLTF
TGCAGTGCTCCCGGGAACTCTGGGGCCAACGTCCTGACTTTC
>TRBJ2-7|TRBV10-3|.|few
CAIGPGGAYEQYF
TGTGCCATCGGGCCCGGGGGCGCCTACGAGCAGTACTTC
>TRBJ2-7|TRBV10-1|.|.
CASSEYGTQSEQYF
TGCGCCAGCAGTGAGTACGGGACTCAAAGCGAGCAGTACTTC
>TRBJ2-3|TRBV7-2|.|few
CASSLFAGSDTQYF
TGTGCCAGCAGCTTATTTGCTGGCTCAGATACGCAGTATTTT
>TRBJ2-2|TRBV6-5|.|.
CASSYSLRLNTGELFF
TGTGCCAGCAGTTACTCCTTGCGGCTAAACACCGGGGAGCTGTTTTTT
>TRBJ2-5|TRBV11-2|TRBD2|few
CASSLVWTSGGARETQYF
TGTGCCAGCAGCTTAGTCTGGACTAGCGGGGGGGCCCGGGAGACCCAGTACTTC
>TRBJ2-5|TRBV20-1|.|many
CSARPLTAETQYF
TGCAGTGCTCGGCCCCTTACTGCGGAGACCCAGTACTTC
>TRBJ2-1|TRBV6-2/TRBV6-3|TRBD1|many
CASSGNLGNRGNYNEQFF
TGTGCCAGCAGTGGAAACCTAGGTAACAGGGGGAACTACAATGAGCAGTTCTTC
>TRBJ2-1|TRBV4-3|.|few
CASSQEGVAYSYNEQFF
TGCGCCAGCAGCCAAGAGGGGGTAGCCTACTCCTACAATGAGCAGTTCTTC
>TRBJ2-7|TRBV4-1|TRBD1|.
CASSQGPGGEQYF
TGCGCCAGCAGCCAAGGGCCAGGGGGCGAGCAGTACTTC
>TRBJ1-2|TRBV2|.|few
CASTQARGNYGYTF
TGTGCCAGCACCCAAGCCCGGGGGAACTATGGCTACACCTTC
>TRBJ2-7|TRBV28|.|.
CASSLVGRSYEQYF
TGTGCCAGCAGTTTAGTCGGCAGGAGCTACGAGCAGTACTTC
>TRBJ2-7|TRBV4-3|.|.
CASSPQTGSGFEQYF
TGCGCCAGCAGCCCACAGACAGGCTCGGGCTTCGAGCAGTACTTC
>TRBJ2-3|TRBV11-1|.|few
CASSLRSGGDPYTDTQYF
TGTGCCAGCAGCTTAAGGTCGGGCGGAGACCCCTACACAGATACGCAGTATTTT
>TRBJ2-1|TRBV7-2|.|few
CASSLEGSLGNEQFF
TGTGCCAGCAGCTTAGAGGGTAGCCTGGGGAATGAGCAGTTCTTC
>TRBJ1-3|TRBV30|.|few
CAWSRGRASGNTIYF
TGTGCCTGGAGCCGTGGAAGGGCGTCCGGAAACACCATATATTTT
>TRBJ1-6|TRBV25-1|.|few
CASGDLFGTPLHF
TGTGCCAGCGGAGATTTGTTCGGGACACCCCTCCACTTT
>TRBJ2-2|TRBV19|TRBD1|.
CASEIQGQGFTGELFF
TGTGCCAGCGAAATCCAGGGACAGGGGTTCACCGGGGAGCTGTTTTTT
>TRBJ1-1|TRBV6-5|TRBD1|few
CASSSPGTGGIYFF
TGTGCCAGCAGTTCGCCCGGGACAGGGGGTATCTATTTCTTT
>TRBJ1-5|TRBV2|.|.
CASSGSPRNADQPQHF
TGTGCCAGCAGTGGATCGCCCCGGAACGCGGATCAGCCCCAGCATTTT
>TRBJ2-7|TRBV20-1|TRBD2|.
CSAGDSGGRSYEQYF
TGCAGTGCGGGAGATAGCGGGGGCCGCTCCTACGAGCAGTACTTC
>TRBJ2-3|TRBV7-2|.|.
CASSSQPTRADTQYF
TGTGCCAGCAGCTCCCAACCGACCCGGGCAGATACGCAGTATTTT
>TRBJ2-5|TRBV5-4|.|.
CASSLEPADQETQYF
TGTGCCAGCAGCTTGGAGCCAGCGGACCAAGAGACCCAGTACTTC
>TRBJ2-3|TRBV7-8|.|many
CASSDWITSTDTQYF
TGTGCCAGCAGTGACTGGATAACTAGCACAGATACGCAGTATTTT
>TRBJ2-5|TRBV12-3/TRBV12-4|TRBD1|few
CASSYTGGFGETQYF
TGTGCCAGCAGTTATACAGGGGGCTTTGGAGAGACCCAGTACTTC
>TRBJ1-5|TRBV5-1|.|few
CASSLIPTEYSNQPQHF
TGCGCCAGCAGCTTGATCCCCACCGAGTATAGCAATCAGCCCCAGCATTTT
>TRBJ2-1|TRBV15|TRBD2|many
CATSQGLAGGGEQFF
TGTGCCACCAGCCAGGGGTTAGCGGGAGGGGGTGAGCAGTTCTTC
>TRBJ2-7|TRBV7-9|.|many
CASSLAPGDFEQYF
TGTGCCAGCAGCTTAGCGCCGGGGGATTTTGAGCAGTACTTC
>TRBJ2-1|TRBV6-2/TRBV6-3|.|.
CASSGTGLLYNEQFF
TGTGCCAGCAGTGGGACGGGCCTACTCTACAATGAGCAGTTCTTC
>TRBJ2-1|TRBV11-1|.|.
CASSAGGVGFLLNNEQFF
TGTGCCAGCAGCGCAGGGGGGGTCGGGTTTCTTCTTAACAATGAGCAGTTCTTC
>TRBJ2-7|TRBV3-1|.|.
CASSQEDSTYEQYF
TGTGCCAGCAGCCAAGAGGACTCTACCTACGAGCAGTACTTC
>TRBJ2-7|TRBV5-1|.|few
CASSADRISYEQYF
TGCGCCAGCAGCGCTGACAGGATCTCCTACGAGCAGTACTTC
>TRBJ2-2|TRBV5-1|.|few
CASSSEGVTTGELFF
TGCGCCAGCAGCTCGGAAGGGGTGACCACCGGGGAGCTGTTTTTT
>TRBJ2-4|TRBV9|TRBD1|many
CASSGAGTVKNIQYF
TGTGCCAGCAGCGGCGCCGGGACAGTGAAAAACATTCAGTACTTC
>TRBJ1-2|TRBV21-1|.|few
CASSKGITGEIKSYGYTF
TGTGCCAGCAGCAAAGGAATTACAGGCGAGATTAAGTCTTATGGCTACACCTTC
>TRBJ2-1|TRBV5-1|TRBD2|few
CASSLEAGVLEGRIF
TGCGCCAGCAGCTTAGAAGCGGGAGTTTTGGAGGGTAGGATCTTC
>TRBJ2-5|TRBV4-2|.|few
CASSPTPGAAYGEETQYF
TGTGCCAGCAGCCCGACTCCGGGCGCGGCTTACGGGGAAGAGACCCAGTACTTC
>TRBJ2-1|TRBV4-2|TRBD2|few
CASSQVSGGYGEQFF
TGTGCCAGCAGCCAAGTGTCGGGGGGGTATGGTGAGCAGTTCTTC
>TRBJ2-1|TRBV6-6|.|few
CASNQQGGDEQFF
TGTGCCAGCAATCAACAGGGAGGTGATGAGCAGTTCTTC
>TRBJ2-2|TRBV7-8|.|few
CASSGEMGGELFF
TGTGCCAGCAGTGGAGAGATGGGCGGGGAGCTGTTTTTT
>TRBJ2-6|TRBV27|TRBD1|.
CASSPRTGGVSGANVLTF
TGTGCCAGCAGTCCACGGACAGGTGGGGTCTCTGGGGCCAACGTCCTGACTTTC
>TRBJ2-5|TRBV18|TRBD1|.
CASSPRDSYPETQYF
TGTGCCAGCTCACCCAGGGACAGTTATCCCGAGACCCAGTACTTC
>TRBJ1-1|TRBV20-1|TRBD1|.
CSARPGQGAAEAFF
TGCAGTGCTAGACCGGGACAGGGGGCCGCTGAAGCTTTCTTT
>TRBJ2-7|TRBV6-2/TRBV6-3|.|many
CASSYTGNEQYF
TGTGCCAGCAGTTACACGGGTAACGAGCAGTACTTC
>TRBJ1-1|TRBV12-3/TRBV12-4|.|many
CASSFQGRNTEAFF
TGTGCCAGCAGTTTTCAGGGGAGGAACACTGAAGCTTTCTTT
>TRBJ2-1|TRBV27|.|.
CASSLWAGPYNEQFF
TGTGCCAGCAGTTTATGGGCGGGACCCTACAATGAGCAGTTCTTC